This T cell receptor beta chain was identified in a study of cytomegalovirus exposure and HLA in healthy donors. Whole-study results and caveats: Certain sequence variants were highly shared and formed a cluster, and this cluster was likely a sequencing artifact. In a later analysis, a genetic analysis reported fewer productive-TCR N-insertions in an Asian-associated ancestry cluster than the cohort average. There were some public TCRs occurring in many donors, but most TCR sequences were rare.

In regard to this clone: Its antigen remains unidentified.

The CDR3 has 20 amino acids. Germline CDR1 SGHKS, CDR2 YYEKEE (reference sequence). V was cut by 3 bases and J by 0 bases, with 22 bases left in between. Primers included in the PCR were 60 Vbeta and 13 Jbeta primers. Data came from immunoSEQ multiplex PCR; TCRdb stores just in-frame clones and leaves some out. The sample contains tens of thousands of clones, around 74% of which appear only once. J is TRBJ1-6 and V is TRBV5-5; no clear D gene. This receptor was taken from a young man in good health and CMV-seronegative. The specimen was PBMCs. The CDR3 nucleotides read TGTGCCAGCAGCTCTGGTTCGCTGGGATTTGGGAGCTCCTATAATTCACCCCTCCACTTT. Translating gives CASSSGSLGFGSSYNSPLHF.